This entry lists 17 T cell receptor beta chains sequenced from one sample in a study of blood T cell repertoires in COVID-19. Using immunoSEQ multiplex PCR, the repertoire was profiled, and TCRdb retains in-frame clones only, with some absent. The sample carries some 180,000 clones, approximately 85% recorded once. Source material: peripheral blood. The receptors stem from a woman older than 75 with COVID-19, enrolled during active disease.

This chain links TRBV5-1 with TRBJ1-2; the match to TRBD1 covers 12 bases. Germline V CDR1 and CDR2: SGHRS, YFSETQ. This CDR3 spans 16 amino acids. J lost 7 bases, V lost 0 bases, and 7 bases had no gene match. In DNA, the CDR3 is TGCGCCAGCAGCTTGGGGGGACAGGGGGCGTTAATTGGCTACACCTTC. It specifies CASSLGGQGALIGYTF.

The gene calls are TRBV6-6 and TRBJ2-7; 9 bases fit TRBD1. The CDR3 covers 16 residues. In germline, CDR1 is MNHNY, CDR2 SVGAGI (reference sequence). After removal of 5 bases from V and 0 bases from J, the junction contained 8 bases not matched to a gene. The CDR3 loop is CASSAAGQGISYEQYF. CDR3 DNA: TGTGCCAGCAGTGCCGCAGGACAGGGGATCTCCTACGAGCAGTACTTC.

The chain employs TRBV5-1 and TRBJ2-1; tentative D call: TRBD2 (5 bases). Germline CDR1 SGHRS, CDR2 YFSETQ. The CDR3 runs to 12 residues. V lost 0 bases to trimming and J lost 16 bases, with 14 bases between them. CDR3: CASSLEDSAQFF. CDR3 coding DNA: TGCGCCAGCAGCTTGGAGGACTCCGCTCAATTCTTC.

This chain links TRBV5-4 with TRBJ1-5; 7 bases align to TRBD1. This CDR3 has 15 amino acids. Looked up from germline, CDR1 is SGHNT and CDR2 is YYREEE (reference sequence). The V gene end was trimmed by 3 bases and the J gene end by 5 bases; junction bases not matched to a gene: 8. The CDR3 DNA reads as TGTGCCAGCAGCTCAGGGGGAGCGAGGGATCAGCCCCAGCATTTT. Translated, it gives CASSSGGARDQPQHF. Full variable domain (missing parts from reference TRBV5-4 and TRBJ1-5): ETGVTQSPTHLIKTRGQQVTLRCSSQSGHNTVSWYQQALGQGPQFIFQYYREEENGRGNFPPRFSGLQFPNYSSELNVNALELDDSALYLCASSSGGARDQPQHFGDGTRLSIL.

This clone was recorded once. The gene calls are TRBV5-1 and TRBJ2-1, with 9 bases fitting TRBD1. Germline V gene sequence: CDR1 SGHRS, CDR2 YFSETQ. J lost 5 bases, V lost 0 bases, and 3 bases had no gene match. This CDR3 is 15 amino acids long. The CDR3 loop reads CASSLGDRDNNEQFF. For the CDR3, the DNA is TGCGCCAGCAGCTTGGGGGACAGGGATAACAATGAGCAGTTCTTC.

The genes are TRBV5-1 and TRBJ2-1; 9 bases line up with TRBD2. Germline V gene sequence: CDR1 SGHRS, CDR2 YFSETQ. This CDR3 is 14 amino acids long. J gave up 12 bases and V 4 bases, and 11 bases lay outside the gene matches. The CDR3 DNA is TGCGCCAGCAGCCAGGGACTAGCTGACCGGGGGCAGTTCTTC. It codes for CASSQGLADRGQFF.

V and J are TRBV6-6 and TRBJ2-1, with a possible D match to TRBD2 (5 bases). Germline assignment: CDR1 MNHNY and CDR2 SVGAGI (reference sequence). CDR3 length: 15 residues. The germline V and J ends were trimmed by 7 bases and 5 bases, with 18 bases remaining between them. The CDR3 sequence: CASIDPDWRDNEQFF. The CDR3 DNA follows: TGTGCCAGCATCGACCCGGACTGGCGCGACAATGAGCAGTTCTTC.

The genes are TRBV15 and TRBJ1-1, with 9 bases identical to TRBD1. CDR1 and CDR2 from the germline V gene are LNHNV and YYDKDF (reference sequence). V lost 3 bases and J lost 3; bases outside the gene matches: 8. CDR3 size: 16 residues. The CDR3 DNA sequence: TGTGCCACCAGCAGGGGACCGGGACAGGGTGACACTGAAGCTTTCTTT. This encodes CATSRGPGQGDTEAFF.

The CDR3 region has the DNA TGTGCCAGCTCCGGACTGAACAATCAGCCCCAGCATTTT. It is translated as CASSGLNNQPQHF. This chain connects TRBV18 to TRBJ1-5; D is ambiguous. From germline, CDR1 is KGHSH and CDR2 LQKENI. V gave up 6 bases and J gave up 3 bases, with 9 bases separating them. The CDR3 sequence is 13 residues long.

With respect to this clone: The same CDR3 can be traced to other DNA sequences in this sample. The chain recombines TRBV6-5 with TRBJ2-7; D gene ambiguous. CDR1 and CDR2 (germline): MNHEY, SVGAGI. The CDR3 length is 12 residues. The germline V and J ends were trimmed by 4 bases and 7 bases, with 11 bases remaining between them. The CDR3 DNA reads as TGTGCCAGCAGTTTGACGGGTGGGGAGCAGTACTTC. Its protein is CASSLTGGEQYF.

V gene TRBV3-1 (or the pseudogene TRBV3-2) combines with J gene TRBJ2-1; 8 positions match TRBD2. With 6 bases clipped from V and 8 bases from J, the junction kept 9 bases outside the gene matches. The CDR3 runs 14 residues. Germline CDR1 is LGHDT and CDR2 is YNNKEL (reference sequence). CDR3 coding DNA: TGTGCCAGCAGAGTGGCGGGAGGCCGGGATGAGCAGTTCTTC. Translated, it gives CASRVAGGRDEQFF.

The chain recombines TRBV2 with TRBJ1-2; 7 nucleotides agree with TRBD1. The CDR3 is 12 residues long. Germline V gene lookup returns CDR1 SNHLY and CDR2 FYNNEI. Trimming removed 9 bases from V and 5 bases from J; junction bases left unmatched: 6. Here the CDR3 DNA reads TGTGCCAGTGACGGGACAGAGTATGGCTACACCTTC. Encoded protein: CASDGTEYGYTF.

The chain has TRBV5-5 and TRBJ2-2, with D perhaps TRBD2 (5 bases). The germline V and J ends were trimmed by 5 bases and 5 bases, with 22 bases remaining between them. The CDR3 spans 17 residues. From germline, CDR1 is SGHKS and CDR2 YYEKEE (reference sequence). This CDR3 reads CASSRADHTSRTGELFF. CDR3 in DNA: TGTGCCAGCAGTCGAGCGGACCACACGTCCCGAACCGGGGAGCTGTTTTTT. The whole variable domain, filled in from reference TRBV5-5 and TRBJ2-2, reads DAGVTQSPTHLIKTRGQQVTLRCSPISGHKSVSWYQQVLGQGPQFIFQYYEKEERGRGNFPDRFSARQFPNYSSELNVNALLLGDSALYLCASSRADHTSRTGELFFGEGSRLTVL.

The chain combines TRBV6-2 or TRBV6-3 with TRBJ2-3, with 10 bases identical to TRBD2. Germline V gene lookup returns CDR1 MNHEY and CDR2 SVGEGT. The CDR3 length is 17 residues. V was clipped by 4 bases and J by 4 bases; unmatched bases: 11. CDR3 nucleotide sequence: TGTGCCAGCAGTTCACCCCTCCTAGCGGGAGATCCAGATACGCAGTATTTT. Protein: CASSSPLLAGDPDTQYF.

The chain carries TRBV9 and TRBJ2-4; 7 positions match TRBD2. Germline CDR1 reads SGDLS; CDR2 reads YYNGEE. CDR3 length equals 17 residues. Trimming removed 4 bases from V and 0 bases from J; junction bases left unmatched: 10. In DNA form, the CDR3 reads TGTGCCAGCAGCCCGCTGTGGGGAGGGTTAGCCAAAAACATTCAGTACTTC. Its protein is CASSPLWGGLAKNIQYF.

The rearrangement links TRBV5-1 to TRBJ2-1, with TRBD2 identical over 11 bases. Germline CDR1 is SGHRS and CDR2 is YFSETQ. There are 19 residues in the CDR3. V lost 4 bases, J lost 5 bases, and 17 bases stayed unmatched. Written as DNA, the CDR3 is TGCGCCAGCAGCGGGGGACTAGCGGACGGGTCCTCGGAGAACAATGAGCAGTTCTTC. Translated: CASSGGLADGSSENNEQFF.

This chain joins TRBV18 and TRBJ1-1, with D possibly being TRBD1 (6 bases). V lost 2 bases to trimming and J lost 4 bases, with 14 bases between them. Per the germline V gene, CDR1 is KGHSH and CDR2 is LQKENI. This CDR3 is 15 amino acids long. Here the CDR3 DNA reads TGTGCCAGCTCACCAAACACAGGGTCCTTCACTGAAGCTTTCTTT. Protein sequence: CASSPNTGSFTEAFF.